Listed below are T cell receptor beta chains from one sample, sequenced in a study of blood T cell repertoires in COVID-19. Repertoires were generated with immunoSEQ multiplex PCR, while TCRdb's copy carries only in-frame clones and drops some. The sample shows 45,000 to 60,000 clones, more than 75% of them seen only once. Sequenced material: PBMCs or T cells enriched from blood (not recorded which). These receptors were collected from a woman between 45 and 65 years old with acute COVID-19. CDR3s include the opening cysteine and the closing phenylalanine or tryptophan. D genes are given only for firm matches. Size is omitted from some rows. Given values are once, few, many or a class for expanded clones.

d_call clone_size j_call v_call cdr3_aa cdr3_nt
TRBD2 - TRBJ2-7 TRBV28 CASGGGAYEQYF TGTGCCAGCGGGGGGGGTGCCTACGAGCAGTACTTC
- - TRBJ1-2 TRBV6-5 CASSYSDTYGYTF TGTGCCAGCAGTTATTCCGACACCTATGGCTACACCTTC
TRBD1 few TRBJ1-5 TRBV30 CAWTQGVNQPQHF TGTGCCTGGACACAGGGGGTGAATCAGCCCCAGCATTTT
TRBD2 - TRBJ2-1 TRBV24-1 CATSDPSSGGSSYNEQFF TGTGCCACCAGTGATCCATCTAGCGGGGGGTCCTCCTACAATGAGCAGTTCTTC
- - TRBJ2-3 TRBV18 CASSPGGTTTDTQYF TGTGCCAGCTCACCCGGGGGGACAACCACAGATACGCAGTATTTT
- - TRBJ2-5 TRBV3-1/TRBV3-2 CASSQRHHQETQYF TGTGCCAGCAGCCAACGACACCACCAAGAGACCCAGTACTTC
- - TRBJ1-5 TRBV19 CASSIPVGQYSNQPQHF TGTGCCAGTAGTATCCCCGTGGGACAATATAGCAATCAGCCCCAGCATTTT
TRBD2 - TRBJ2-2 TRBV5-4 CASSLRRGGDTGELFF TGTGCCAGCAGCTTGAGGCGGGGGGGCGACACCGGGGAGCTGTTTTTT
- - TRBJ1-2 TRBV6-1 CASSEARGFDGYTF TGTGCCAGCAGTGAAGCCCGAGGGTTTGATGGCTACACCTTC
TRBD1 - TRBJ2-5 TRBV19 CASSTTGASIETQYF TGTGCCAGTAGTACTACAGGGGCCTCAATAGAGACCCAGTACTTC
TRBD1 few TRBJ2-7 TRBV27 CASRLLGQGYYEQYF TGTGCCAGCAGACTCCTGGGACAGGGCTACTACGAGCAGTACTTC
- - TRBJ2-2 TRBV5-1 CASSLDNRDNGELFF TGCGCCAGCAGCTTGGATAACAGGGATAACGGGGAGCTGTTTTTT
TRBD1 - TRBJ1-1 TRBV18 CASSPGPIRDRAAEAFF TGTGCCAGCTCACCCGGGCCGATCCGGGACAGGGCCGCTGAAGCTTTCTTT
- - TRBJ1-1 TRBV4-2 CASSQDYGGTEAFF TGTGCCAGCAGCCAAGATTACGGGGGGACTGAAGCTTTCTTT
TRBD2 - TRBJ2-1 TRBV27 CASSSPLAGGWNEQFF TGTGCCAGCAGTTCTCCCCTAGCGGGGGGGTGGAATGAGCAGTTCTTC
TRBD2 - TRBJ2-1 TRBV11-3 CASSWGLAVHNEQFF TGTGCCAGCAGCTGGGGACTAGCGGTTCACAATGAGCAGTTCTTC
- - TRBJ2-1 TRBV4-1 CASSQHYYNEQFF TGCGCCAGCAGCCAACACTACTACAATGAGCAGTTCTTC
- - TRBJ1-1 TRBV18 CASSSTQGGNTEAFF TGTGCCAGCTCAAGTACGCAGGGTGGGAACACTGAAGCTTTCTTT
TRBD1 - TRBJ2-7 TRBV11-2 CASSLHQGAYEQYF TGTGCCAGCAGCTTGCATCAGGGGGCCTACGAGCAGTACTTC
TRBD1 - TRBJ2-7 TRBV14 CASSQNRGWQYF TGTGCCAGCAGCCAAAACAGGGGGTGGCAGTACTTC
- - TRBJ2-3 TRBV7-8 CASSSSLFGDTQYF TGTGCCAGCAGCTCTTCCCTTTTCGGGGATACGCAGTATTTT
TRBD1 - TRBJ1-3 TRBV9 CASSVGQGFSGNTIYF TGTGCCAGCAGCGTAGGACAGGGGTTTTCTGGAAACACCATATATTTT
- - TRBJ2-3 TRBV30 CAWSRGGRTTDTQYF TGTGCCTGGAGTAGGGGGGGGAGAACCACAGATACGCAGTATTTT
TRBD1 - TRBJ2-5 TRBV12-3/TRBV12-4 CASSGTVETQYF TGTGCCAGCTCCGGGACAGTGGAGACCCAGTACTTC
TRBD1 - TRBJ2-2 TRBV7-9 CASSLVSDRDAGELFF TGTGCCAGCAGCTTAGTTTCCGACAGGGATGCCGGGGAGCTGTTTTTT
- once TRBJ2-7 TRBV28 CASSGQVYEQYF TGTGCCAGCAGTGGTCAGGTTTATGAGCAGTACTTC
- - TRBJ1-2 TRBV24-1 CATSDSQGVYGYTF TGTGCCACCAGTGATTCACAGGGCGTCTATGGCTACACCTTC
- - TRBJ2-7 TRBV13 CASSLPRGEQYF TGTGCCAGCAGCCTCCCGCGGGGAGAGCAGTACTTC
TRBD2 - TRBJ2-3 TRBV5-1 CASSRPGGGGIDTQYF TGCGCCAGCAGCCGCCCCGGGGGCGGGGGGATAGATACGCAGTATTTT
- - TRBJ2-1 TRBV18 CASSPSRDNEQFF TGTGCCAGCTCACCAAGCAGGGACAATGAGCAGTTCTTC
TRBD1 - TRBJ1-1 TRBV11-2 CASSLGDRNTEAFF TGTGCCAGCAGCTTAGGGGACAGGAACACTGAAGCTTTCTTT
TRBD1 - TRBJ2-7 TRBV3-1/TRBV3-2 CASSIIGQGAYEQYF TGTGCCAGCAGTATTATCGGACAGGGAGCCTACGAGCAGTACTTC
TRBD2 - TRBJ2-7 TRBV7-8 CASSLDSGGSSYEQYF TGTGCCAGCAGCTTAGATAGCGGGGGAAGCTCCTACGAGCAGTACTTC
TRBD2 - TRBJ2-5 TRBV5-5 CASSPTGGGGGRETQYF TGTGCCAGCAGCCCCACCGGCGGGGGGGGCGGGAGGGAGACCCAGTACTTC
- - TRBJ1-1 TRBV10-3 CAISEKGTEAFF TGTGCCATCAGTGAGAAGGGGACTGAAGCTTTCTTT
TRBD1 - TRBJ1-2 TRBV7-8 CASSLDRDYGYTF TGTGCCAGCAGCTTGGACAGGGACTATGGCTACACCTTC
- - TRBJ2-1 TRBV5-1 CASKQMSYNEQFF TGCGCCAGCAAACAGATGTCCTACAATGAGCAGTTCTTC
TRBD2 - TRBJ2-7 TRBV4-1 CASSQEGLAGSPYEQYF TGCGCCAGCAGCCAAGAGGGACTAGCGGGGTCCCCCTACGAGCAGTACTTC
TRBD1 - TRBJ1-6 TRBV7-8 CASSPRETGGMALHF TGTGCCAGCAGCCCCCGTGAGACAGGGGGCATGGCCCTCCACTTT
TRBD1 - TRBJ1-6 TRBV5-4 CASSFPGTGVPLHF TGTGCCAGCAGCTTTCCCGGGACAGGGGTCCCCCTCCACTTT
- - TRBJ1-6 TRBV19 CASNQGSNSPLHF TGTGCCAGTAATCAGGGATCGAATTCACCCCTCCACTTT
- - TRBJ2-3 TRBV4-1 CASSQDSDTDTQYF TGCGCCAGCAGCCAAGATTCAGACACAGATACGCAGTATTTT
TRBD2 - TRBJ2-3 TRBV7-9 CASSFGTNTDTQYF TGTGCCAGCAGCTTTGGGACTAACACAGATACGCAGTATTTT
TRBD1 once TRBJ2-1 TRBV24-1 CATGRRGINEQFF TGTGCCACCGGTCGCAGGGGGATTAATGAGCAGTTCTTC
- - TRBJ2-1 TRBV28 CLVGATYNEQFF TGCCTGGTGGGGGCTACCTACAATGAGCAGTTCTTC